This T cell receptor beta chain was retrieved from a study of shared T cell receptors in the human thymus. This CDR3 has 15 amino acids. Germline loops: CDR1 MNHEY, CDR2 SMNVEV (reference sequence). Trimming took 10 bases from V and 7 from J, leaving 25 bases between them. This clone has just one count. Only in-frame clones appear in the TCRdb table, and some are missing; sequencing was by immunoSEQ multiplex PCR. The sample carries about 380,000 clones, 95% recorded once. The receptor comes from a human donor. The rearrangement links TRBV27 to TRBJ1-1, with a tentative D call TRBD1 (6 bases). Sequencing was carried out using thymocytes. CDR3 loop: CATRTALVGGGEAFF. The CDR3, as DNA: TGTGCCACCCGGACCGCTCTGGTGGGAGGGGGTGAAGCTTTCTTT.